This T cell receptor (beta chain) was recorded in a study of CD8+CD57+ T cells in acquired aplastic anemia. Study observations and caveats: Both patients and controls carried the same twenty-nine CD8+ CDR3 sequences. CD8+ Simpson's diversity in patients was not significantly different from that in controls.

This clonotype was detected many times. No antigen is known for it. Germline CDR1 reads SGHTA; CDR2 reads FQGTGA. This CDR3 has 13 amino acids. V lost 5 bases, J lost 0 bases, and 7 bases lay in between. The sequenced patients had an expansion of CD8+CD57+ cells seen by flow cytometry. The cohort consisted entirely of patients having severe acquired aplastic anemia. All patients were therapy-naive when blood was sampled. Investigators profiled TCR beta VDJ and CDR3 from genomic DNA template. One entry per CDR3 protein results from TCRdb running MiXCR on the reads. The sample holds hundreds of thousands of distinct CDR3 sequences, under 40% seen once.

The chain recombines TRBV7-3 with TRBJ1-1; no definite D call. The receptor's source is a human donor with aplastic anemia. The specimen sequenced was sorted CD4+, CD8+, or CD8+CD57+ T cells (not recorded which) from PBMCs. Here the CDR3 DNA reads TGTGCCAGCAGCCACCCCGTGAACACTGAAGCTTTCTTT. As protein: CASSHPVNTEAFF.